Shown below are 18 T cell receptor beta chains from a single sample sequenced in a study of CD8 T cells in ankylosing spondylitis (dated by TCRdb to the late 2010s). Study-wide conclusions, independent of this receptor: A TCR beta motif of several highly homologous amino acid variants appeared characteristic of blood from ankylosing spondylitis patients.

The library relied on 5' RACE. Sequencer: Illumina HiSeq 2500. TCRdb passed the public sequencing reads through fastp at Q25 and MiXCR, retaining productive beta sequences. CDR3 protein sequences are deduplicated, and each keeps its most common genes and DNA. Counted in this sample were 350,000 to 450,000 distinct CDR3 sequences; 25% to 30% of them appeared once. The ten biggest clones cover 0.89% of the sample. Their specific antigens are unknown. The source material was blood, either unsorted or a sorted T cell fraction (not recorded which). These receptors were obtained from a male donor with ankylosing spondylitis.

This chain joins TRBV24-1 and TRBJ1-1; D gene ambiguous. Germline values: CDR1 KGHDR, CDR2 SFDVKD. The V gene lost 3 bases and the J gene lost 5 bases, with 9 bases spanning the gap. The CDR3 spans 13 residues. The CDR3 DNA follows: TGTGCCACCAGTGATGAAAGGTGGACTGAAGCTTTCTTT. Its protein is CATSDERWTEAFF.

There are a few counts of this clonotype. This sequence joins TRBV10-3 and TRBJ2-5; tentative D call: TRBD1 (6 bases). CDR1 is ENHRY, CDR2 SYGVKD, per germline. The length of the CDR3 is 13 residues. V gave up 6 bases and J gave up 4 bases, with 12 bases separating them. Written as DNA, the CDR3 is TGTGCCATCAGGGAAACAGGGTTAGAGACCCAGTACTTC. The encoded protein is CAIRETGLETQYF.

There are a few counts of this clonotype. This rearrangement joins TRBV7-9 to TRBJ2-7, with D possibly being TRBD1 or TRBD2 (6 bases each). The CDR3 loop spans 16 amino acids. The germline CDR1 and CDR2 sequences are SEHNR and FQNEAQ (reference sequence). The ends were cut back, 4 bases at V and 5 bases at J, with 21 bases in the middle. The CDR3 loop reads CASSSGAVVGEDEQYF. In DNA form, the CDR3 reads TGTGCCAGCAGCTCGGGGGCCGTAGTCGGGGAGGACGAGCAGTACTTC.

Only a few counts were recorded for this clonotype. The rearrangement links TRBV20-1 to TRBJ2-7; D possibly matches TRBD1 or TRBD2 (5 bases each). The germline V and J ends were trimmed by 3 bases and 2 bases, with 5 bases remaining between them. The CDR3 runs 11 residues. Per the germline V gene, CDR1 is DFQATT and CDR2 is SNEGSKA (reference sequence). The DNA for the CDR3 is TGCAGTGCTAGGGGGGCCTACGAGCAGTACTTC. It codes for CSARGAYEQYF.

This chain connects TRBV9 to TRBJ2-1; D is ambiguous. V shed 4 bases and J shed 3 bases, with 11 bases lying between them. The CDR3 has 14 amino acids. Looked up from germline, CDR1 is SGDLS and CDR2 is YYNGEE. Here the CDR3 DNA reads TGTGCCAGCAGCTCCGTGGGTTACTACAATGAGCAGTTCTTC. This translates into CASSSVGYYNEQFF.

The chain joins TRBV7-2 to TRBJ2-1; 9 nucleotides line up with TRBD1. V lost 5 bases and J lost 9; bases outside the gene matches: 8. This CDR3 comprises 14 residues. The germline V gene has CDR1 SGHTA and CDR2 FQGNSA. This CDR3 is CASSRGQGGGEQFF. Written as DNA, the CDR3 is TGTGCCAGCAGCAGGGGACAGGGTGGGGGTGAGCAGTTCTTC.

The J gene is TRBJ2-5, the V gene TRBV5-6, with 9 bases lining up with TRBD2. Germline V gene sequence: CDR1 SGHDT, CDR2 YYEEEE. The J segment lost 2 bases and the V segment lost 0 bases, leaving 8 bases of the junction unmatched. The CDR3 extends over 17 amino acids. As DNA, the CDR3 is TGTGCCAGCAGCTTGGTCTCTCTAGCGGGGCCTCAAGAGACCCAGTACTTC. It is translated as CASSLVSLAGPQETQYF.

The chain employs TRBV7-6 and TRBJ2-2, with TRBD2 identical over 7 bases. The CDR3 runs to 16 residues. Germline CDR1 and CDR2: SGHVS and FNYEAQ. The V gene end was trimmed by 0 bases and the J gene end by 1 base; junction bases not matched to a gene: 2. Written as DNA, the CDR3 is TGTGCCAGCAGCTTAGCGCGGGGGAGGAACACCGGGGAGCTGTTTTTT. Translating gives CASSLARGRNTGELFF. The variable domain in full, completed from reference TRBV7-6 and TRBJ2-2, reads GAGVSQSPRYKVTKRGQDVALRCDPISGHVSLYWYRQALGQGPEFLTYFNYEAQQDKSGLPNDRFSAERPEGSISTLTIQRTEQRDSAMYRCASSLARGRNTGELFFGEGSRLTVL.

This clonotype was picked up a small number of times. The V and J genes are TRBV12-3 or TRBV12-4 and TRBJ2-2; D call uncertain. V was cut by 2 bases and J by 4 bases, with 8 bases left in between. CDR3 length: 14 residues. The CDR3 reads CASSLRKSTGELFF. CDR3 nucleotide sequence: TGTGCCAGCAGTTTACGGAAGAGCACCGGGGAGCTGTTTTTT.

Only a few counts were recorded for this clonotype. This chain uses TRBV24-1 with TRBJ2-1; D is uncertain. Germline values: CDR1 KGHDR, CDR2 SFDVKD. The CDR3 is made up of 12 amino acids. V lost 0 bases, J lost 13 bases, and 9 bases lay in between. The DNA of the CDR3 is TGTGCCACCAGTGATTTGCCGGGCCCTCAGTTCTTC. It specifies CATSDLPGPQFF.

This clonotype was seen only once. Its ends do not fully match the called genes, so a read error is possible. The chain has TRBV6-5 and TRBJ1-2; D may be TRBD1 (5 bases). CDR1 MNHEY and CDR2 SVGAGI come from the germline V gene. The CDR3 loop spans 14 amino acids. The CDR3 here is CASSYRGGVYGYSF. CDR3 DNA: TGTGCCAGCAGTTACAGGGGAGGGGTCTATGGCTACTCCTTC.

The rearrangement joins TRBV27 to TRBJ2-3, with a tentative D call TRBD1 (5 bases). V lost 5 bases and J lost 2, with 20 bases in between. The CDR3 has 17 residues. The germline V gene has CDR1 MNHEY and CDR2 SMNVEV (reference sequence). Here the CDR3 reads CASSRMSRLGHTDTQYF. Here the CDR3 DNA reads TGTGCCAGCAGTCGAATGTCCCGGTTGGGGCACACAGATACGCAGTATTTT.

This clonotype was seen more than once but under ten times. The chain carries TRBV14 and TRBJ2-3; TRBD2 agrees at 8 bases. The CDR3 has 15 amino acids. Germline V gene sequence: CDR1 SGHDN, CDR2 FVKESK. V was pared by 4 bases and J by 1 base, with 4 bases of the junction left unmatched. CDR3 nucleotide sequence: TGTGCCAGCAGCCGAAGCGGGAGTGGCACAGATACGCAGTATTTT. It specifies CASSRSGSGTDTQYF.

This clonotype turned up a few times. This chain joins TRBV11-2 and TRBJ2-7; TRBD2 matches 8 bases. The CDR3 extends over 17 amino acids. V shed 4 bases and J 0 bases; nucleotides not matched to a gene: 11. Germline CDR1 reads SGHAT; CDR2 reads FQNNGV. As DNA, the CDR3 is TGTGCCAGCAGCTCACTAAGGGGCGGGAGGCCCTCCTACGAGCAGTACTTC. This sequence encodes CASSSLRGGRPSYEQYF.

The genes are TRBV19 and TRBJ2-1, with TRBD2 matching 12 bases. CDR3 length: 16 residues. Germline assignment: CDR1 LNHDA and CDR2 SQIVND (reference sequence). J was trimmed by 7 bases and V by 6 bases; bases with no gene match: 10. The CDR3 DNA follows: TGTGCCAGTAGCGATTCTAGCGGGAGGGCGCGAAATGAGCAGTTCTTC. Protein sequence: CASSDSSGRARNEQFF.

This clonotype has a count of ten or more. J is TRBJ2-1 and V is TRBV7-9; TRBD2 is a possible D gene (6 bases). This CDR3 region has 16 residues. V was pared by 5 bases and J by 6 bases, with 20 bases between. The V gene's germline CDR1 is SEHNR and CDR2 FQNEAQ (reference sequence). The CDR3 loop is CASSPRGFLGPNEQFF. DNA of the CDR3: TGTGCCAGCAGCCCGCGGGGATTCCTCGGTCCCAATGAGCAGTTCTTC.

This CDR3 is CSGTYRPNEQFF. For the CDR3, the DNA is TGCAGCGGGACTTATCGACCGAATGAGCAGTTCTTC. The chain carries TRBV29-1 and TRBJ2-1; weak D call: TRBD2 (5 bases). Per germline, CDR1 SQVTM and CDR2 ANQGSEA. The ends were cut back, 7 bases at V and 7 bases at J, with 14 bases in the middle. This CDR3 comprises 12 residues.

Written as DNA, the CDR3 is TGTGCCAGCATTTTCGGGATCGGGAACACTGAAGCTTTCTTT. This sequence encodes CASIFGIGNTEAFF. The rearrangement joins TRBV2 to TRBJ1-1; no definite D call. This CDR3 comprises 14 residues. Germline CDR1 SNHLY, CDR2 FYNNEI. V dropped 7 bases and J dropped 1 base, with 13 bases sitting between them.